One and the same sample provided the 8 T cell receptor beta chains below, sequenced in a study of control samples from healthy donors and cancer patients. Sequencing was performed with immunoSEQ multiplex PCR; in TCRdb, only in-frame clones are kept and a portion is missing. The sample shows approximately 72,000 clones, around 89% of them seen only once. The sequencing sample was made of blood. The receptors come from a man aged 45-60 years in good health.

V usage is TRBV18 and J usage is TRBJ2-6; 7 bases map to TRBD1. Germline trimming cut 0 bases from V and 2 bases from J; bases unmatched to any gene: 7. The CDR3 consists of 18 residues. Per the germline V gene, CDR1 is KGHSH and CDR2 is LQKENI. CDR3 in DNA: TGTGCCAGCTCACCACCGGGGACAGCATCTACTGGGGCCAACGTCCTGACTTTC. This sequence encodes CASSPPGTASTGANVLTF.

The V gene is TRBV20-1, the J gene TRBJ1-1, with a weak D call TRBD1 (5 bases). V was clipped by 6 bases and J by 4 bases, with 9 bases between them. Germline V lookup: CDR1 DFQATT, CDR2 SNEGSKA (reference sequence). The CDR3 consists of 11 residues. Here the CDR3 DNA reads TGCAGTGCCGCAGGGCGCACTGAAGCTTTCTTT. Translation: CSAAGRTEAFF.

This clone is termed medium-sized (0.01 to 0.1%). This CDR3 is CASSLLNSWDTGELFF. In DNA, the CDR3 is TGTGCCAGCAGCTTGCTCAACTCGTGGGACACCGGGGAGCTGTTTTTT. J is TRBJ2-2 and V is TRBV5-8; no definite D call. Germline CDR1 is SGHTS and CDR2 is YDEGEE. Trimming pared 1 base from V and 3 bases from J, leaving 13 bases between. The CDR3 is 16 residues long.

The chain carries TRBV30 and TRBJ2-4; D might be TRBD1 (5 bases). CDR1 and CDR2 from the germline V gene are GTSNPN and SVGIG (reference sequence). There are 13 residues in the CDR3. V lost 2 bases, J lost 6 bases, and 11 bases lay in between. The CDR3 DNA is TGTGCCTGGAGTTACCCTAGGGGAAACATTCAGTACTTC. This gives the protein CAWSYPRGNIQYF.

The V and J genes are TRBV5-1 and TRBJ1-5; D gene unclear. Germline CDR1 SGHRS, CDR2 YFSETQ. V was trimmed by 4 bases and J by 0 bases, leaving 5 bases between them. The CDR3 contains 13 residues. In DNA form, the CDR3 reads TGCGCCAGCAGCCTATATAGCAATCAGCCCCAGCATTTT. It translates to CASSLYSNQPQHF. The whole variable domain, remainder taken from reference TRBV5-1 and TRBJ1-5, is KAGVTQTPRYLIKTRGQQVTLSCSPISGHRSVSWYQQTPGQGLQFLFEYFSETQRNKGNFPGRFSGRQFSNSRSEMNVSTLELGDSALYLCASSLYSNQPQHFGDGTRLSIL.

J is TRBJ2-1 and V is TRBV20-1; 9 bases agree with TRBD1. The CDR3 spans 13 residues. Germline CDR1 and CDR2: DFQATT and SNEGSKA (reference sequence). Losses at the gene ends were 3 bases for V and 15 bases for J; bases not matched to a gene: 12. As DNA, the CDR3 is TGCAGTGCTAGTCAATCGGGACAGGGTTATGCGTTCTTC. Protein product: CSASQSGQGYAFF.

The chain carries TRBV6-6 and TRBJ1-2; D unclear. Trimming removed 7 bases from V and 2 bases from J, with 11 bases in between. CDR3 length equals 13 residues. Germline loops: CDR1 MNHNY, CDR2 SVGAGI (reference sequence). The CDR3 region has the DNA TGTGCCAGCACCAAACAGCTAAACTATGGCTACACCTTC. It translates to CASTKQLNYGYTF.

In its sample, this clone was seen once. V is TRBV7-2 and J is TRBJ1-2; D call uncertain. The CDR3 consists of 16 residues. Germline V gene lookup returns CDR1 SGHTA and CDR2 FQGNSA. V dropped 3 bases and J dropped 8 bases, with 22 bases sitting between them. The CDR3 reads CASSFGVEVPIGGYTF. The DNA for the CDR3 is TGTGCCAGCAGCTTCGGTGTTGAGGTACCCATAGGGGGCTACACCTTC.